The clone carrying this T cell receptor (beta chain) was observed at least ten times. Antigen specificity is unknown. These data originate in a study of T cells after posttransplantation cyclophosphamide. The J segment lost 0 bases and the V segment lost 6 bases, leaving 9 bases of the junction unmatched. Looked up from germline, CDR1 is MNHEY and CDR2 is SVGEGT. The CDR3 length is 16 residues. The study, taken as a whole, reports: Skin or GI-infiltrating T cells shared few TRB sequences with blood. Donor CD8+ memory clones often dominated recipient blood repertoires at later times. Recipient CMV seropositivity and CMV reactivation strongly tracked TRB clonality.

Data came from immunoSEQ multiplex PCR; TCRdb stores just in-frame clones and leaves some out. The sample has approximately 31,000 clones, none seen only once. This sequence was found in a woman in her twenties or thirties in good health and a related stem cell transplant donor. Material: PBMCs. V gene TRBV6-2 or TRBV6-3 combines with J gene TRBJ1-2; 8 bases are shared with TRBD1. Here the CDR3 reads CASSQMETGANYGYTF. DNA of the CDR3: TGTGCCAGCAGCCAGATGGAGACAGGGGCTAACTATGGCTACACCTTC.